A single count supports the clone carrying this TCR beta chain. What it recognizes is unknown. The sample comes from a study of Tregs in tolerant kidney transplant recipients. Clones were read by immunoSEQ multiplex PCR, and TCRdb kept only the in-frame ones, dropping some. The sample records fewer than 95,000 clones, approximately 93% being singletons. Findings and limits, study-wide: This study did not directly address biological reproducibility.

Trimming pared 3 bases from V and 4 bases from J, leaving 21 bases between. This CDR3 has 18 residues. Germline-derived CDR1 and CDR2 are SGHTA and FQGNSA. Related graft donors supplied nonmyeloablative bone marrow transplants, and mixed chimerism was transient. Sequences were derived from CD4+ T cells from blood (PBMCs), sampled 12 months after the transplant. This chain connects TRBV7-2 to TRBJ2-2; tentative D call: TRBD2 (6 bases). The TCR originated in a human patient who received a combined kidney and bone marrow transplant. The T cells may come from the graft donor. Here the CDR3 DNA reads TGTGCCAGCAGCTTTGTGGTAAATGCGGGAATGGCCACCGGGGAGCTGTTTTTT. It is translated as CASSFVVNAGMATGELFF.